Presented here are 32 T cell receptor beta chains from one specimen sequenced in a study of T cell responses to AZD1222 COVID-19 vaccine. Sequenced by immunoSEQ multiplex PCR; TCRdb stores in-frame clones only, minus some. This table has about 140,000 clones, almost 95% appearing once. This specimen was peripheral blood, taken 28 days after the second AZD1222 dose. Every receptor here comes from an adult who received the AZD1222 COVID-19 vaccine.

DNA of the CDR3: TGTGCCAGCAGTTGGGACAGGGGGACTGAAGCTTTCTTT. Translating it yields CASSWDRGTEAFF. The chain recombines TRBV6-2 or TRBV6-3 with TRBJ1-1, with 11 bases fitting TRBD1. V was pared by 4 bases and J by 5 bases, with 0 bases of the junction left unmatched. The CDR3 contains 13 residues. Germline CDR1 is MNHEY and CDR2 is SVGEGT.

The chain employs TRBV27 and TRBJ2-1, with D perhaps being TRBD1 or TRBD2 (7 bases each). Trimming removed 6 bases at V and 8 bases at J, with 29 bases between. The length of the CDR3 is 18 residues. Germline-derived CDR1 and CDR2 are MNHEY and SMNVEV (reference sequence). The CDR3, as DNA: TGTGCCAGCAGGACCGCTACACCCGGGACAGCGGGGAGGGATGAGCAGTTCTTC. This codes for CASRTATPGTAGRDEQFF.

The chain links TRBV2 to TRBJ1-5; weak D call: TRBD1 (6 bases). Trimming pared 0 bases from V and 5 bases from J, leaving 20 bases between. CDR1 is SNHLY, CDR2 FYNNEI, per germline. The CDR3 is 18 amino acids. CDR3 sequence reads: CASSEAMVVQGHYQPQHF. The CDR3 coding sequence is TGTGCCAGCAGTGAAGCAATGGTCGTTCAGGGACACTATCAGCCCCAGCATTTT.

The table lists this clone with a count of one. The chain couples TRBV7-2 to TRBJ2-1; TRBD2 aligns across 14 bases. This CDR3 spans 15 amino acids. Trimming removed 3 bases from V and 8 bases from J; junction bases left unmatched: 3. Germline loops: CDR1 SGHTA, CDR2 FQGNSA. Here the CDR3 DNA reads TGTGCCAGCAGCTTCGGGACTAGCGGGGGATATGAGCAGTTCTTC. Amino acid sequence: CASSFGTSGGYEQFF.

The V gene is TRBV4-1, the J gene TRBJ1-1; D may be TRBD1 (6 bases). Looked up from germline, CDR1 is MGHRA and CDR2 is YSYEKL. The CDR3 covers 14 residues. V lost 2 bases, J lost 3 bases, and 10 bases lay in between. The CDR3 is CASSQPGAYTEAFF. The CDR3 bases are TGCGCCAGCAGCCAACCAGGGGCGTACACTGAAGCTTTCTTT.

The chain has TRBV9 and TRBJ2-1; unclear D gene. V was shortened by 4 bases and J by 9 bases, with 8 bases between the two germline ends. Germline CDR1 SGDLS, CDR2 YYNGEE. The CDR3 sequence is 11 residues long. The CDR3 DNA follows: TGTGCCAGCAGCACTGGTGGTGAGCAGTTCTTC. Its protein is CASSTGGEQFF.

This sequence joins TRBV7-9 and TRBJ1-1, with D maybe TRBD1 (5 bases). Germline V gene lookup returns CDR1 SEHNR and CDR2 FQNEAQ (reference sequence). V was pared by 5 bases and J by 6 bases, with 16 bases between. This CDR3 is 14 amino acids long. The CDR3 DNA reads TGTGCCAGCAGCCCGCAGGGAATCTACGCTGAAGCTTTCTTT. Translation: CASSPQGIYAEAFF.

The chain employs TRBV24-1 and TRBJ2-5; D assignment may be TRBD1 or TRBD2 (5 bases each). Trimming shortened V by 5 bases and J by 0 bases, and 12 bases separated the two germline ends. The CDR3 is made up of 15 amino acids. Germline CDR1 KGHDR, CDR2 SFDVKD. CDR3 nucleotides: TGTGCCACCAGTGGGGGGAAGGGGTACCAAGAGACCCAGTACTTC. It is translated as CATSGGKGYQETQYF.

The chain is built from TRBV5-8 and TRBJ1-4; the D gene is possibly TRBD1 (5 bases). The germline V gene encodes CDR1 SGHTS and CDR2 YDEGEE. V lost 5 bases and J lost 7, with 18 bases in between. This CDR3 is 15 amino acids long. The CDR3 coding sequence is TGTGCCAGCAGTCCCAGGAAGGGGCTTAGTGAAAAACTGTTTTTT. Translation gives CASSPRKGLSEKLFF.

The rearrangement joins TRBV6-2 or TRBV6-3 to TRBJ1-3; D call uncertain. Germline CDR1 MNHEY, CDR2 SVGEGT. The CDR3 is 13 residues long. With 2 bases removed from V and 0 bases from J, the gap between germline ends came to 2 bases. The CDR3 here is CASSYTSGNTIYF. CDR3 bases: TGTGCCAGCAGTTACACCTCTGGAAACACCATATATTTT.

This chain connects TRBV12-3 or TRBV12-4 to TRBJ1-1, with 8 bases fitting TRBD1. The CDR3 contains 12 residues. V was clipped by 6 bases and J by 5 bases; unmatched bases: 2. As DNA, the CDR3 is TGTGCCAGCAGCCGGACAGGGACTGAAGCTTTCTTT. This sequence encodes CASSRTGTEAFF.

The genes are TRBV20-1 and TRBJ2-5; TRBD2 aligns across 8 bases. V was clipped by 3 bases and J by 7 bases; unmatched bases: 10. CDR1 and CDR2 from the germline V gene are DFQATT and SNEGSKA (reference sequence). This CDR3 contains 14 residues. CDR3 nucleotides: TGCAGTGCTAGTTATCCGGGACTAGAGGGGACCCAGTACTTC. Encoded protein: CSASYPGLEGTQYF.

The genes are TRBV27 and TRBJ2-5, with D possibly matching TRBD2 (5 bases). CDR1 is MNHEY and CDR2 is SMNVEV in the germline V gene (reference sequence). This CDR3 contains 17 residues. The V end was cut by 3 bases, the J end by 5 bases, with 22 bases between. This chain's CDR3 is CASSFLPLGTPGETQYF. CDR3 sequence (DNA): TGTGCCAGCAGTTTTTTACCCCTCGGCACCCCGGGGGAGACCCAGTACTTC.

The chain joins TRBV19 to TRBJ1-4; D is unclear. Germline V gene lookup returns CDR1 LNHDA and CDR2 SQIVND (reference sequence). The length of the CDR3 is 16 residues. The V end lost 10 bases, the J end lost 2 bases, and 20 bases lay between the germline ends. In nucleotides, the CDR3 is TGTGCCACTGGAAGGGCAGGAGAGAGGACTAATGAAAAACTGTTTTTT. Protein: CATGRAGERTNEKLFF.

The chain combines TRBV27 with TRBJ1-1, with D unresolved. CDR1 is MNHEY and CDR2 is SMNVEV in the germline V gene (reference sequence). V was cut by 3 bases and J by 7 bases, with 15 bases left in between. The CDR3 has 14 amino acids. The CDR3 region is CASSFGGLLSEAFF. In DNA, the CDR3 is TGTGCCAGCAGTTTTGGTGGGTTACTCAGTGAAGCTTTCTTT.

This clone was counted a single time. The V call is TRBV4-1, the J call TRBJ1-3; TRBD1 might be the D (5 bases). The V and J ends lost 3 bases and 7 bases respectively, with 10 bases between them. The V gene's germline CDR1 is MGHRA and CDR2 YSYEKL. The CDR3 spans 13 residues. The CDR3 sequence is CASSQTDRNTIYF. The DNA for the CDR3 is TGCGCCAGCAGCCAGACAGACCGGAACACCATATATTTT.

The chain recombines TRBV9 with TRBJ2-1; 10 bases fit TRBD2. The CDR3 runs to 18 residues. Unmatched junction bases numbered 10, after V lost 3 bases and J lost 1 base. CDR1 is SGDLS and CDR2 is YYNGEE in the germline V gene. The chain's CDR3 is CASSGPLAGTRSYNEQFF. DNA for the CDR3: TGTGCCAGCAGCGGACCACTAGCGGGAACGCGGTCCTACAATGAGCAGTTCTTC.

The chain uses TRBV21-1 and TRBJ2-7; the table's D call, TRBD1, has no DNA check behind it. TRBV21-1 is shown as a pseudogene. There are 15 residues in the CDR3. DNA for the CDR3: TGTGCCAGCAGCACCAGGACAGGGGGAGCCTACGAGCAGTACTTC. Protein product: CASSTRTGGAYEQYF.

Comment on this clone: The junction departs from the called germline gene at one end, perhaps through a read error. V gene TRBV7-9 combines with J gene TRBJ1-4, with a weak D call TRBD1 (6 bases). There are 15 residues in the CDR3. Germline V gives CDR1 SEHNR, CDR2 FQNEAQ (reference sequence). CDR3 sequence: CASSLDTGTNEKLFF. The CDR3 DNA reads TGTGCCAGCAGTTTAGATACCGGGACAAATGAAAAACTGTTTTTT.

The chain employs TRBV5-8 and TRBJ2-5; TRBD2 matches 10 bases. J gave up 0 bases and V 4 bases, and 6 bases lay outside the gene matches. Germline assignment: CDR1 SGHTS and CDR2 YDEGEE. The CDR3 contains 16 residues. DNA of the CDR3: TGTGCCAGCAGCGTCGGACTAGCGGATAACCAAGAGACCCAGTACTTC. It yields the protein CASSVGLADNQETQYF.

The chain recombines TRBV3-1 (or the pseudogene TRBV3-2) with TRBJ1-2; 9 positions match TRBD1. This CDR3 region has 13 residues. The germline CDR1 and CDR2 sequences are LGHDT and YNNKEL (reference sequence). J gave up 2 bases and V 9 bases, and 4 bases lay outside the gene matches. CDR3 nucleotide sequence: TGTGCCAGTGGACAGGGGTTGAACTATGGCTACACCTTC. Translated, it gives CASGQGLNYGYTF.

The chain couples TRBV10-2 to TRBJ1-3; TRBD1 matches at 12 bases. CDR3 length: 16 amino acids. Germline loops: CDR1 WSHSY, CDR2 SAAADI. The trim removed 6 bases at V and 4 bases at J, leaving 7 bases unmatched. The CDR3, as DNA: TGCGCCAGCAGGGCCGGGACAGGGGGCGACGGAAACACCATATATTTT. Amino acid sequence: CASRAGTGGDGNTIYF.

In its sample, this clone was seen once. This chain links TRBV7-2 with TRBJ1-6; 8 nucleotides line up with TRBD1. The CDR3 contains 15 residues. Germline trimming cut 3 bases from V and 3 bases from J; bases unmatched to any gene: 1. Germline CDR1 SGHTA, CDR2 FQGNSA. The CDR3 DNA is TGTGCCAGCAGCTTTGACAGGGGCTATAATTCACCCCTCCACTTT. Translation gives CASSFDRGYNSPLHF.

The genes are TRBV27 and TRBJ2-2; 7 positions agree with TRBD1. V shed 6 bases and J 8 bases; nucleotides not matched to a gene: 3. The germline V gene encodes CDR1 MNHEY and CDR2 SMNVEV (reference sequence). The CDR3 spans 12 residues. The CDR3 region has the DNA TGTGCCAGCAGCCTCAGGGGGGGGGAGCTGTTTTTT. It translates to CASSLRGGELFF.

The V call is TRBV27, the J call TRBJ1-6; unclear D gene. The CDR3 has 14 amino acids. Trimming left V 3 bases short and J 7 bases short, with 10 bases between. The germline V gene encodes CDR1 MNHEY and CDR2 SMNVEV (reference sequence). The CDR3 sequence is CASSFVTGNSPLHF. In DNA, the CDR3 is TGTGCCAGCAGTTTTGTCACGGGAAATTCACCCCTCCACTTT.

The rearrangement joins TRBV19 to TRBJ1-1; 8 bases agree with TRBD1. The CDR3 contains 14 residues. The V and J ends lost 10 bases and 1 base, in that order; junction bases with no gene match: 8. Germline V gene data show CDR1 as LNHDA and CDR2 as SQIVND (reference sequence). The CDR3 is CATTSGGENTEAFF. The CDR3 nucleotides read TGTGCCACAACCTCAGGGGGCGAGAACACTGAAGCTTTCTTT.

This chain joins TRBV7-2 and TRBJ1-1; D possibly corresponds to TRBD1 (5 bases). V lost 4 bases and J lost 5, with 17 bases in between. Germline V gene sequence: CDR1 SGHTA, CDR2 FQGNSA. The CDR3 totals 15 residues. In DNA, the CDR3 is TGTGCCAGCAGCTCCCCTCGAAGCGGGGGGACTGAAGCTTTCTTT. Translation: CASSSPRSGGTEAFF.

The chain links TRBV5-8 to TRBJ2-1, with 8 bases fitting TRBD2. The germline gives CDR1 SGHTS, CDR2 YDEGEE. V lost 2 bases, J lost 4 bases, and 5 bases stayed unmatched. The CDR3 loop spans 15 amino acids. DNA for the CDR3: TGTGCCAGCAGCTTCGATAGCGGGGCTTACAATGAGCAGTTCTTC. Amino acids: CASSFDSGAYNEQFF.

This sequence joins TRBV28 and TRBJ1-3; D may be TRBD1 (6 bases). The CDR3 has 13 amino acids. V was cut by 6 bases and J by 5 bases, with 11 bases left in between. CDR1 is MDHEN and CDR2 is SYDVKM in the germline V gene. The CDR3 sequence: CASRQGSRNTIYF. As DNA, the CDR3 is TGTGCCAGCAGGCAGGGGTCTAGAAACACCATATATTTT. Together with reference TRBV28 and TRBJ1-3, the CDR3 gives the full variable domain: DVKVTQSSRYLVKRTGEKVFLECVQDMDHENMFWYRQDPGLGLRLIYFSYDVKMKEKGDIPEGYSVSREKKERFSLILESASTNQTSMYLCASRQGSRNTIYFGEGSWLTVV.

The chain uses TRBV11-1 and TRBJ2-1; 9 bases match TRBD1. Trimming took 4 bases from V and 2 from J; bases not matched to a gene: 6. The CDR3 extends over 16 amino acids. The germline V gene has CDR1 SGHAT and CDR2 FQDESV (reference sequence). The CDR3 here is CASSSDRGIAYNEQFF. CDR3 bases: TGTGCCAGCAGCTCAGACAGGGGGATAGCCTACAATGAGCAGTTCTTC.

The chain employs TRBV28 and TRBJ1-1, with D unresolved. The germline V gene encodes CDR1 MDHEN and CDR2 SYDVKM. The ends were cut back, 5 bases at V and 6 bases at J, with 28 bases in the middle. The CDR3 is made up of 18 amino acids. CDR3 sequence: CASSRIFQLVLKGPEAFF. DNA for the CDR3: TGTGCCAGCAGTAGGATTTTTCAATTGGTTCTGAAAGGCCCTGAAGCTTTCTTT.

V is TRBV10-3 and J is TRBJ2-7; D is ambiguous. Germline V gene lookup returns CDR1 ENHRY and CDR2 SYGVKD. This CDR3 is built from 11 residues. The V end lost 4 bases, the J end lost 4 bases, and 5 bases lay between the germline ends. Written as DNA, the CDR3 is TGTGCCATCAGTGGCGGTTACGAGCAGTACTTC. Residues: CAISGGYEQYF.